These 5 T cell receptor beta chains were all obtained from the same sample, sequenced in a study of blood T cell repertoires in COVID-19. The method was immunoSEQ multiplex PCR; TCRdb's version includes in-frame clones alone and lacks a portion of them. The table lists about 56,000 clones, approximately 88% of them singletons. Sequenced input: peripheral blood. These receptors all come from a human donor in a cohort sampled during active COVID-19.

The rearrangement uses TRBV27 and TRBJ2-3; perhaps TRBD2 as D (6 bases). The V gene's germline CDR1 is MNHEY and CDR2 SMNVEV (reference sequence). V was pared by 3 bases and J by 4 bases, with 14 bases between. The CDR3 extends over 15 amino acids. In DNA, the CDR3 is TGTGCCAGCAGTTTGCGGGCCTGGGGGGCAGATACGCAGTATTTT. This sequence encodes CASSLRAWGADTQYF.

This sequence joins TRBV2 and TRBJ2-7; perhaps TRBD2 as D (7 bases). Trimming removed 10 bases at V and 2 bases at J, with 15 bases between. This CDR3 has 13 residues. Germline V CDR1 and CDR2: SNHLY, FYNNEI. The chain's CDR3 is CATERDTTYEQYF. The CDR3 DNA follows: TGTGCCACCGAGCGGGACACTACCTACGAGCAGTACTTC.

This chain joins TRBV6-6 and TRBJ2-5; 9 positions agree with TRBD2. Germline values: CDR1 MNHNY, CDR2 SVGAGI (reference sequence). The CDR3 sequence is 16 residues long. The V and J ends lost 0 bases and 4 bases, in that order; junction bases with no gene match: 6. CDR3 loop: CASSYSNAGGVETQYF. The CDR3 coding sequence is TGTGCCAGCAGTTACTCGAATGCGGGGGGGGTAGAGACCCAGTACTTC.

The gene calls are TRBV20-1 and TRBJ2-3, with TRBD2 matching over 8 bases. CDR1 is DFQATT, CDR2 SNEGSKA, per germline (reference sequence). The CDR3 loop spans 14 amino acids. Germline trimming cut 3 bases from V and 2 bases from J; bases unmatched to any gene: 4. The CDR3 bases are TGCAGTGCTAGTTACGGGGGGGCCACAGATACGCAGTATTTT. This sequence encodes CSASYGGATDTQYF.

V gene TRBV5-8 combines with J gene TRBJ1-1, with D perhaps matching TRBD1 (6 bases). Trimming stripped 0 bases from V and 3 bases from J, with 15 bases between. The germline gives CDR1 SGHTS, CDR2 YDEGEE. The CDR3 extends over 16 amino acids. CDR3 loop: CASSLGPGRGDTEAFF. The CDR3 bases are TGTGCCAGCAGCTTGGGTCCAGGGAGGGGGGACACTGAAGCTTTCTTT.